Below, 6 T cell receptor beta chains from the same sample are listed, as sequenced in a study of cytomegalovirus exposure and HLA in healthy donors. PCR involved 60 Vbeta and 13 Jbeta primers. Generated by immunoSEQ multiplex PCR, the TCRdb table keeps only in-frame clones and is missing some. The repertoire includes over 100,000 clones, around 83% of them detected once, and 22% sits in the top ten. The sequenced sample consisted of PBMCs. The receptors were sampled from a young man in good health and CMV-seropositive.

V and J are TRBV11-3 and TRBJ2-1, with D tentatively TRBD1 (6 bases). The germline V gene encodes CDR1 SGHNT and CDR2 YENEEA. CDR3 length equals 15 residues. V shed 0 bases and J shed 6 bases, with 12 bases lying between them. The CDR3 here is CASSLEQGRGNEQFF. The CDR3 coding sequence is TGTGCCAGCAGCTTAGAACAGGGAAGGGGCAATGAGCAGTTCTTC.

J is TRBJ2-7 and V is TRBV5-4, with a weak D call TRBD2 (5 bases). Germline CDR1 is SGHNT and CDR2 is YYREEE (reference sequence). The germline V and J ends were trimmed by 3 bases and 3 bases, with 16 bases remaining between them. The CDR3 loop spans 15 amino acids. CDR3 in amino acids: CASSSGVRFDYEQYF. The CDR3 DNA reads TGTGCCAGCAGCTCCGGGGTCCGATTCGACTACGAGCAGTACTTC.

The chain carries TRBV2 and TRBJ2-3, with 7 bases aligning to TRBD1. Germline CDR1 SNHLY, CDR2 FYNNEI. After removal of 7 bases from V and 1 base from J, the junction contained 11 bases not matched to a gene. CDR3 length: 16 amino acids. The CDR3, as DNA: TGTGCCAGCACTCAGGGGGTCCCTTTCGGCACAGATACGCAGTATTTT. Translation gives CASTQGVPFGTDTQYF.

V gene TRBV7-8 combines with J gene TRBJ1-1; tentative D call: TRBD1 (6 bases). From germline, CDR1 is SGHVS and CDR2 FQNEAQ. Deletions cut 6 bases from V and 1 base from J, with 21 bases between. There are 17 residues in the CDR3. CDR3: CASRIQQRGRGNTEAFF. The CDR3 DNA sequence: TGTGCCAGCAGGATCCAACAACGTGGCAGGGGGAACACTGAAGCTTTCTTT.

V is TRBV7-6 and J is TRBJ1-1; D gene unclear. The CDR3 is made up of 15 amino acids. From germline, CDR1 is SGHVS and CDR2 FNYEAQ. V lost 2 bases to trimming and J lost 1 base, with 11 bases between them. CDR3 in amino acids: CASSLLSGENTEAFF. DNA for the CDR3: TGTGCCAGCAGCTTATTGTCCGGGGAGAACACTGAAGCTTTCTTT. Drawing the rest from reference TRBV7-6 and TRBJ1-1, the complete variable domain is GAGVSQSPRYKVTKRGQDVALRCDPISGHVSLYWYRQALGQGPEFLTYFNYEAQQDKSGLPNDRFSAERPEGSISTLTIQRTEQRDSAMYRCASSLLSGENTEAFFGQGTRLTVV.

This chain joins TRBV10-3 and TRBJ2-2; TRBD1 agrees at 8 bases. Germline V CDR1 and CDR2: ENHRY, SYGVKD. V was clipped by 4 bases and J by 10 bases; unmatched bases: 11. CDR3 length: 15 amino acids. The CDR3 sequence: CAISGLRTGIVELFF. In nucleotides, the CDR3 is TGTGCCATCAGTGGACTAAGGACAGGGATTGTGGAGCTGTTTTTT.